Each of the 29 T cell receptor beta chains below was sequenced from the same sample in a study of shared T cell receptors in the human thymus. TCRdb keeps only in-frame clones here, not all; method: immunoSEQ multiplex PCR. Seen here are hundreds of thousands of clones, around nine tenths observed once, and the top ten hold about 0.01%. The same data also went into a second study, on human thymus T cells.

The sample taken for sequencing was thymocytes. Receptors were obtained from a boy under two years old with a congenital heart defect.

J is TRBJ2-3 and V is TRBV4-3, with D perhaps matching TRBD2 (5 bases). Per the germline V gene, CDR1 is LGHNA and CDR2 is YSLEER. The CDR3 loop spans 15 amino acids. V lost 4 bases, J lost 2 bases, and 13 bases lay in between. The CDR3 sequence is CASSPRRGDTDTQYF. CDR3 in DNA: TGCGCCAGCAGCCCAAGACGGGGAGACACAGATACGCAGTATTTT.

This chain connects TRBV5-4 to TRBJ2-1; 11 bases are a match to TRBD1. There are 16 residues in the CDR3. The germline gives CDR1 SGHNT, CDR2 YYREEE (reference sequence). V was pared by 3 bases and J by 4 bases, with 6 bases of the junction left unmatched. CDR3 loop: CASSSPGQGGYNEQFF. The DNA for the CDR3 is TGTGCCAGCAGCTCGCCGGGACAGGGGGGGTACAATGAGCAGTTCTTC.

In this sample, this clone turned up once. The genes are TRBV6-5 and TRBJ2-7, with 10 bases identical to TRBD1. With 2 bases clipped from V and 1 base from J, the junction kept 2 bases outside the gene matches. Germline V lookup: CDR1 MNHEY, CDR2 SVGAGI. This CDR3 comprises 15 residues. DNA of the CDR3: TGTGCCAGCAGTTACGAGGGACAGGGGTCCTACGAGCAGTACTTC. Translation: CASSYEGQGSYEQYF.

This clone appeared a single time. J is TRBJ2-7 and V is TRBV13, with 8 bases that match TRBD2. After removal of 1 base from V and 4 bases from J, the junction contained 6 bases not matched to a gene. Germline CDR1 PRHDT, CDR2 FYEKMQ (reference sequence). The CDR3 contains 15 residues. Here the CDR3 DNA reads TGTGCCAGCAGCTTAGCCGGGACTAGAGTGTACGAGCAGTACTTC. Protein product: CASSLAGTRVYEQYF. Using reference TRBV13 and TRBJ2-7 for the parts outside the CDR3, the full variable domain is AAGVIQSPRHLIKEKRETATLKCYPIPRHDTVYWYQQGPGQDPQFLISFYEKMQSDKGSIPDRFSAQQFSDYHSELNMSSLELGDSALYFCASSLAGTRVYEQYFGPGTRLTVT.

CDR3 protein: CSVQREAPRTDTQYF. The CDR3 nucleotides are TGCAGCGTTCAGAGGGAGGCTCCCCGCACAGATACGCAGTATTTT. The chain employs TRBV29-1 and TRBJ2-3; D perhaps matches TRBD2 (6 bases). CDR1 SQVTM and CDR2 ANQGSEA come from the germline V gene. The CDR3 is 15 amino acids. Trimming shortened V by 5 bases and J by 1 base, and 16 bases separated the two germline ends.

CDR3 protein: CASSPVSGTEAFF. Here the CDR3 DNA reads TGTGCCTCCTCCCCTGTCTCGGGCACTGAAGCTTTCTTT. J is TRBJ1-1 and V is TRBV30, with D unresolved. V shed 7 bases and J shed 4 bases, with 16 bases lying between them. The germline gives CDR1 GTSNPN, CDR2 SVGIG (reference sequence). The CDR3 has 13 residues.

CDR3 region: CASSLSPGRREKDNEQFF. The CDR3 coding sequence is TGTGCCAGCAGTTTATCTCCTGGAAGGCGGGAGAAGGACAATGAGCAGTTCTTC. The V gene is TRBV27, the J gene TRBJ2-1, with 7 bases fitting TRBD2. The junction had 13 bases not matched to a gene; V was cut back by 0 bases and J by 5 bases. This CDR3 comprises 18 residues. Germline CDR1 reads MNHEY; CDR2 reads SMNVEV (reference sequence).

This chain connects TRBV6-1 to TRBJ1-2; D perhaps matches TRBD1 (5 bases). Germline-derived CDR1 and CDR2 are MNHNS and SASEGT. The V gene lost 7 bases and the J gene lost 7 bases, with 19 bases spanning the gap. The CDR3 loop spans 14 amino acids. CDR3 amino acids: CASTSYGGVGGYTF. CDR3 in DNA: TGTGCCAGCACCTCCTACGGGGGGGTCGGTGGCTACACCTTC.

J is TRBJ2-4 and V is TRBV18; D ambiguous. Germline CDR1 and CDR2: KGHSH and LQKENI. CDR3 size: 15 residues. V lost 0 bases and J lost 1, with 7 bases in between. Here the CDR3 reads CASSPPVRAKNIQYF. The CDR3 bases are TGTGCCAGCTCACCACCCGTCAGGGCCAAAAACATTCAGTACTTC.

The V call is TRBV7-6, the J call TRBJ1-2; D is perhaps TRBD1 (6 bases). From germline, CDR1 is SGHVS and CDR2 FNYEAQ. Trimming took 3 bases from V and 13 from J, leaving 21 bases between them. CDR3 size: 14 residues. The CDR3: CASSLATGTPNFTF. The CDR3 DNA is TGTGCCAGCAGCTTGGCAACCGGGACACCCAACTTCACCTTC.

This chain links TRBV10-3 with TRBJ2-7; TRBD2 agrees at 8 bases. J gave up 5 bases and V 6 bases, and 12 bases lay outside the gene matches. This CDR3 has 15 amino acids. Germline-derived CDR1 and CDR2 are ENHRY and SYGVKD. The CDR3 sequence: CAISGAGDARDEQYF. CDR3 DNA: TGTGCCATCAGCGGAGCGGGAGACGCTCGCGACGAGCAGTACTTC.

Here the CDR3 DNA reads TGCGCCAGCAGCCAAGATCAAAGGACAGGGACCTACGAGCAGTACTTC. Translating gives CASSQDQRTGTYEQYF. The genes are TRBV4-3 and TRBJ2-7; 8 nucleotides match TRBD1. This CDR3 region has 16 residues. V lost 0 bases, J lost 2 bases, and 6 bases stayed unmatched. Germline values: CDR1 LGHNA, CDR2 YSLEER.

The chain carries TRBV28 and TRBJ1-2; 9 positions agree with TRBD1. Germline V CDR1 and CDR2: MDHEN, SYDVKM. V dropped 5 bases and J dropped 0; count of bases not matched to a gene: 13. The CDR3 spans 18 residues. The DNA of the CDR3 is TGTGCCAGCAGTCCCTATCGGCACAGGGGGCGAACTAACTATGGCTACACCTTC. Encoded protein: CASSPYRHRGRTNYGYTF.

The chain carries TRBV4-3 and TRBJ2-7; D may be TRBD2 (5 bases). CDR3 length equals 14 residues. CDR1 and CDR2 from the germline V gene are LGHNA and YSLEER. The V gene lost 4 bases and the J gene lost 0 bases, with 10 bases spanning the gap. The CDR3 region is CASSPGISSYEQYF. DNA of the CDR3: TGCGCCAGCAGCCCCGGGATTAGCTCCTACGAGCAGTACTTC.

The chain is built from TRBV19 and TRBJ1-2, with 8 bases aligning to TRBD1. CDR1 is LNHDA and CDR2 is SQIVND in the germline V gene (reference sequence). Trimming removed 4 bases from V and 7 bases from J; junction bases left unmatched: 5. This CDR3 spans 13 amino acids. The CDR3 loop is CASSTDRAPGYTF. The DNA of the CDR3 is TGTGCCAGTAGTACGGACAGGGCACCTGGCTACACCTTC.

The CDR3 DNA follows: TGTGCCAGCAGCCCTACTAGACTAGGCACTGAAGCTTTCTTT. Encoded protein: CASSPTRLGTEAFF. The rearrangement joins TRBV9 to TRBJ1-1, with D uncertain. V lost 4 bases, J lost 4 bases, and 14 bases lay in between. There are 14 residues in the CDR3. Germline V gene lookup returns CDR1 SGDLS and CDR2 YYNGEE.

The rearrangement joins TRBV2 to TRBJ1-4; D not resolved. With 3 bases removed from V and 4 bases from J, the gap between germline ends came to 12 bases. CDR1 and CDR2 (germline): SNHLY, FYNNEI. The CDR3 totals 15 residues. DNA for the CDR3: TGTGCCAGCAGTGAGGAGGCCAGGTTTAATGAAAAACTGTTTTTT. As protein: CASSEEARFNEKLFF. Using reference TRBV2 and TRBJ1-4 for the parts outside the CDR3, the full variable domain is EPEVTQTPSHQVTQMGQEVILRCVPISNHLYFYWYRQILGQKVEFLVSFYNNEISEKSEIFDDQFSVERPDGSNFTLKIRSTKLEDSAMYFCASSEEARFNEKLFFGSGTQLSVL.

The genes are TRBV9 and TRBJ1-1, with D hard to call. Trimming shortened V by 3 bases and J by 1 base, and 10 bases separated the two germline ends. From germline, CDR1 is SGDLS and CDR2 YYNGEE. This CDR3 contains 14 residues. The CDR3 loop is CASSERSGNTEAFF. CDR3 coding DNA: TGTGCCAGCAGCGAACGGAGCGGGAACACTGAAGCTTTCTTT.

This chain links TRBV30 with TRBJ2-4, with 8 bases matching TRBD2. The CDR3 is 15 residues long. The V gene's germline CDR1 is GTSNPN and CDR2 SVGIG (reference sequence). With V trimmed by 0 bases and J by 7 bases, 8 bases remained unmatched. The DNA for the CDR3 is TGTGCCTGGAGTGTATATGGGACTAGGCGGAACATTCAGTACTTC. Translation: CAWSVYGTRRNIQYF.

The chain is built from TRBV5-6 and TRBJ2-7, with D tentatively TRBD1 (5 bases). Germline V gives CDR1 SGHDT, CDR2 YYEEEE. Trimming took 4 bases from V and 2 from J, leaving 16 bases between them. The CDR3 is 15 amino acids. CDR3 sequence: CASSTCPGRPYEQYF. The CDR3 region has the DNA TGTGCCAGCAGCACCTGCCCAGGGCGCCCCTACGAGCAGTACTTC.

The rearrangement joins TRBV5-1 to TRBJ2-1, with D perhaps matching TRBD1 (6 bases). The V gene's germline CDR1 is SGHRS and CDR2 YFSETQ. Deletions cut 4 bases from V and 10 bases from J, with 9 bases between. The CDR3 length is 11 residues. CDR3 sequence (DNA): TGCGCCAGCAGCCGGGACACCGAGCAGTTCTTC. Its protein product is CASSRDTEQFF.

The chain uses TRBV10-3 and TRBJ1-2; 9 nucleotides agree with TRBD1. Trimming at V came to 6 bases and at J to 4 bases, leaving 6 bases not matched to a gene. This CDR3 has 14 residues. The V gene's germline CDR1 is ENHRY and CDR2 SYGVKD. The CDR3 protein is CAIRGTGLPYGYTF. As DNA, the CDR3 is TGTGCCATCAGGGGGACAGGGTTACCCTATGGCTACACCTTC.

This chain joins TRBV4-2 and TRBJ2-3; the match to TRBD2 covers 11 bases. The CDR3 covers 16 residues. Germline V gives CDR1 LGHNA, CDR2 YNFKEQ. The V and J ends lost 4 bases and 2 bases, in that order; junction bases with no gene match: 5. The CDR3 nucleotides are TGTGCCAGCAGCCCGGGACTAGCGGACCCCACAGATACGCAGTATTTT. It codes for CASSPGLADPTDTQYF.

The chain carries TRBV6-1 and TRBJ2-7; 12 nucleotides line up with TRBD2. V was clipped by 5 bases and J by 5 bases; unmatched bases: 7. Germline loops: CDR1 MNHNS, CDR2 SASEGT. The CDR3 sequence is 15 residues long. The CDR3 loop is CASSFWTSGKNEQYF. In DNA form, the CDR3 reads TGTGCCAGCAGTTTCTGGACTAGCGGGAAGAACGAGCAGTACTTC.

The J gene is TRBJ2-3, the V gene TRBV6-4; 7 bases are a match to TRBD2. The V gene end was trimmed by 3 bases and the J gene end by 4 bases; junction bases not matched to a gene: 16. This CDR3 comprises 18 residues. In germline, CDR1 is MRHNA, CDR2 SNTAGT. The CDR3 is CASSEFPSGRELADTQYF. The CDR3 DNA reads TGTGCCAGCAGTGAATTCCCCTCGGGGCGGGAGTTAGCAGATACGCAGTATTTT.

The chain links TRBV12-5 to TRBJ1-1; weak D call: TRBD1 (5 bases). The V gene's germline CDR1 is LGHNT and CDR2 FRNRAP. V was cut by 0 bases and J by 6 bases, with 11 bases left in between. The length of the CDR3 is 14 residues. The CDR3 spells CASGLVLRAPEAFF. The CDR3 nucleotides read TGTGCTAGTGGTTTGGTACTCAGGGCCCCTGAAGCTTTCTTT.

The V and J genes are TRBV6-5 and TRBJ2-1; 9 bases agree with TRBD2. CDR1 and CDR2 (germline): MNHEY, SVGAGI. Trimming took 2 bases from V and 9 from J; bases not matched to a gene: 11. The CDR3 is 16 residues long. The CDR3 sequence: CASSYTASGKMGEQFF. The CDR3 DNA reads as TGTGCCAGCAGTTACACGGCTAGCGGGAAGATGGGTGAGCAGTTCTTC.

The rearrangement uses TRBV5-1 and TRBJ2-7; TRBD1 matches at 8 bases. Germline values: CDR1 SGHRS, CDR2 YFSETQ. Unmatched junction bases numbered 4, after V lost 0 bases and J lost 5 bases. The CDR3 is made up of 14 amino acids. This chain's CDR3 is CASSLGTGLNEQYF. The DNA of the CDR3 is TGCGCCAGCAGCTTGGGGACAGGGCTCAACGAGCAGTACTTC.

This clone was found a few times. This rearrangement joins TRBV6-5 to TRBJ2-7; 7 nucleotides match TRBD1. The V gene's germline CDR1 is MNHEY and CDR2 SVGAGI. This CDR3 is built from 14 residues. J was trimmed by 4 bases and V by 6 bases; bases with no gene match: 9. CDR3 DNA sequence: TGTGCCAGCAGAGGGGGCAGGGTCGGGTACGAGCAGTACTTC. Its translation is CASRGGRVGYEQYF.